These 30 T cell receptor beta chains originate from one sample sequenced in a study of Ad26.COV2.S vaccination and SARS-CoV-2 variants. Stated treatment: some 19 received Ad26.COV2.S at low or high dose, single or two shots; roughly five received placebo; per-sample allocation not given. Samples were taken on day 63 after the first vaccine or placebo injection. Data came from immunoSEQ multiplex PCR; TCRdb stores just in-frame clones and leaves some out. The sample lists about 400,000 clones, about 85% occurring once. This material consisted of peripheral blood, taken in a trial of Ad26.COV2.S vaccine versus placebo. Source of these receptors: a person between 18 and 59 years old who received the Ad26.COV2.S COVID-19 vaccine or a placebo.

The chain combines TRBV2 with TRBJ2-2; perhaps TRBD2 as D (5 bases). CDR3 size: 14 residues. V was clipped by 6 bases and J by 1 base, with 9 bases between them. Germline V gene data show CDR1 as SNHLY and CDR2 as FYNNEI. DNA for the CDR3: TGTGCCAGCAGGTATACTAGGAACACCGGGGAGCTGTTTTTT. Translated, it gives CASRYTRNTGELFF.

This chain's CDR3 is CASSGGGRSPLHF. DNA for the CDR3: TGTGCCAGCAGTGGCGGAGGACGTTCACCCCTCCACTTT. This chain connects TRBV2 to TRBJ1-6; D not certain. This CDR3 is 13 amino acids long. The V gene lost 4 bases and the J gene lost 9 bases, with 10 bases spanning the gap. Germline CDR1 and CDR2: SNHLY and FYNNEI.

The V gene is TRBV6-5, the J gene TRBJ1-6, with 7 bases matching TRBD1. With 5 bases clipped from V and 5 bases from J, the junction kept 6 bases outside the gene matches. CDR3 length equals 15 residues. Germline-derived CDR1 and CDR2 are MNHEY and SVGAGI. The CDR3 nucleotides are TGTGCCAGCAGTACCCAGGGGGACCATAATTCACCCCTCCACTTT. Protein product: CASSTQGDHNSPLHF.

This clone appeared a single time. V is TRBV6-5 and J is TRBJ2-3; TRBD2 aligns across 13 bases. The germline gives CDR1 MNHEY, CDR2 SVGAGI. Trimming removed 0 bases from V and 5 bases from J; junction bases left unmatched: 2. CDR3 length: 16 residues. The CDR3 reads CASSYSTSGGLDTQYF. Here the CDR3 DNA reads TGTGCCAGCAGTTACTCGACTAGCGGGGGGTTAGATACGCAGTATTTT.

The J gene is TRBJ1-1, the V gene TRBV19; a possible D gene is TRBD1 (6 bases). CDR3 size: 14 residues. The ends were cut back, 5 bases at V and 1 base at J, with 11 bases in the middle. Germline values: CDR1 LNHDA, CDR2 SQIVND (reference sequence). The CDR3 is CASSSGARNTEAFF. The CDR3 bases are TGTGCCAGTAGTTCAGGGGCCAGGAACACTGAAGCTTTCTTT.

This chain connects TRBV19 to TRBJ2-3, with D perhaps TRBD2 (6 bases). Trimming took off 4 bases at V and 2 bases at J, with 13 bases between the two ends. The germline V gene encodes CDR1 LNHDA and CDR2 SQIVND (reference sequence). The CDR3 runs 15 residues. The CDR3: CASSTAGRVTDTQYF. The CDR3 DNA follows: TGTGCCAGTAGTACCGCGGGAAGGGTCACAGATACGCAGTATTTT.

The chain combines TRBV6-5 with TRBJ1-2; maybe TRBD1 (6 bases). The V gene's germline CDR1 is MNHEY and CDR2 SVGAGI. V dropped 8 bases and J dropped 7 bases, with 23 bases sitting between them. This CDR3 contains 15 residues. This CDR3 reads CASGNSYRDIAGYTF. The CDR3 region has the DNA TGTGCCAGCGGCAATTCGTACAGGGATATTGCTGGCTACACCTTC.

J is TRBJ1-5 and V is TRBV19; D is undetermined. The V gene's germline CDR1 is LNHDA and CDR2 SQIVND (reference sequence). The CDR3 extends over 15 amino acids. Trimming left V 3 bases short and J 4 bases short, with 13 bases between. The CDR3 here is CASSMAGRGNQPQHF. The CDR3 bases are TGTGCCAGTAGTATGGCTGGACGGGGAAATCAGCCCCAGCATTTT.

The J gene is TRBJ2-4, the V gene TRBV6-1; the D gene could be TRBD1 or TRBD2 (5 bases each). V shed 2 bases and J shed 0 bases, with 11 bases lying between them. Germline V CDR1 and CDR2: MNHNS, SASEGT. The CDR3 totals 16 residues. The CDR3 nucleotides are TGTGCCAGCAGTGAAATGGGGGATCTAGCCAAAAACATTCAGTACTTC. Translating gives CASSEMGDLAKNIQYF.

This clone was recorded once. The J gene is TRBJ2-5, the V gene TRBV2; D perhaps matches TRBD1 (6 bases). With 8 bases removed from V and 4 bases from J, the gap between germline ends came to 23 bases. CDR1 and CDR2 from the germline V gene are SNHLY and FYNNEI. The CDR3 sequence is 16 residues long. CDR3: CASGLAGFTGLETQYF. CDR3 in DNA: TGTGCCAGCGGTCTAGCTGGTTTTACAGGGTTAGAGACCCAGTACTTC.

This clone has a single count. The CDR3 loop reads CASRRGAETQYF. CDR3 coding DNA: TGTGCAAGTCGCAGGGGGGCAGAGACCCAGTACTTC. The chain has TRBV12-2 and TRBJ2-5. TRBV12-2 is a recognized pseudogene. CDR3 length: 12 residues.

In DNA, the CDR3 is TGTGCCAGCAGTGTCCCTAGCTGGGGGGCCGGTGAGCAGTTCTTC. The encoded protein is CASSVPSWGAGEQFF. The chain couples TRBV27 to TRBJ2-1; D possibly uses TRBD1 or TRBD2 (6 bases each). Germline lookup yields CDR1 MNHEY and CDR2 SMNVEV (reference sequence). There are 15 residues in the CDR3. V lost 5 bases, J lost 9 bases, and 20 bases lay in between.

The CDR3 loop is CASSFWGQRNTEAFF. The CDR3, as DNA: TGTGCCAGCAGCTTTTGGGGGCAGCGGAACACTGAAGCTTTCTTT. V is TRBV11-2 and J is TRBJ1-1; possibly TRBD1 for D (6 bases). Trimming removed 3 bases from V and 1 base from J, with 12 bases in between. CDR1 and CDR2 (germline): SGHAT, FQNNGV. This CDR3 has 15 amino acids. The complete variable domain, with remaining parts taken from reference TRBV11-2 and TRBJ1-1, reads EAGVAQSPRYKIIEKRQSVAFWCNPISGHATLYWYQQILGQGPKLLIQFQNNGVVDDSQLPKDRFSAERLKGVDSTLKIQPAKLEDSAVYLCASSFWGQRNTEAFFGQGTRLTVV.

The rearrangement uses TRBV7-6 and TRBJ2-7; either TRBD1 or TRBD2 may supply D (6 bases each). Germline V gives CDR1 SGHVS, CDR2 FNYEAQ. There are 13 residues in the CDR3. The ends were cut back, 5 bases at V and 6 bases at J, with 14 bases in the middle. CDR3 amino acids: CASSPRGRFEQYF. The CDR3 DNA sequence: TGTGCCAGCAGCCCCCGGGGGCGCTTCGAGCAGTACTTC.

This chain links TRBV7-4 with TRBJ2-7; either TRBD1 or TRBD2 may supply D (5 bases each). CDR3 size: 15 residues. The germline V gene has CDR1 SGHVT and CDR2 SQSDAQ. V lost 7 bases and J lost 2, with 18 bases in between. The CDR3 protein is CASILGAEVPYEQYF. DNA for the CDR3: TGTGCCAGCATCCTAGGGGCGGAGGTCCCCTACGAGCAGTACTTC.

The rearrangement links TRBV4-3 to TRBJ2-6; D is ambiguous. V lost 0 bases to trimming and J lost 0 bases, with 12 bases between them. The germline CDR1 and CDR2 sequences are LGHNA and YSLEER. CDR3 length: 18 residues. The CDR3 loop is CASSQDRTVTSGANVLTF. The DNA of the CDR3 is TGCGCCAGCAGCCAAGATAGGACGGTCACCTCTGGGGCCAACGTCCTGACTTTC.

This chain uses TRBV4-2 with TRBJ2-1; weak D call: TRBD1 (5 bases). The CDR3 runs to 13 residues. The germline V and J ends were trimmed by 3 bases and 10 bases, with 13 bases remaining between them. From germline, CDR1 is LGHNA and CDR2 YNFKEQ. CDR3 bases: TGTGCCAGCAGCCAGCCGACAGCGCAGGAGCAGTTCTTC. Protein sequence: CASSQPTAQEQFF.

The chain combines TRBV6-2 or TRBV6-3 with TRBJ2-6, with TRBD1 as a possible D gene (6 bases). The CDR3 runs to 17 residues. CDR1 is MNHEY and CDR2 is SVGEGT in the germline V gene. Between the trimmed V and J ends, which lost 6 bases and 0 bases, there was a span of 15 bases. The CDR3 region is CASSPGQLRSGANVLTF. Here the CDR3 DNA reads TGTGCCAGCAGCCCTGGACAGCTACGCTCTGGGGCCAACGTCCTGACTTTC.

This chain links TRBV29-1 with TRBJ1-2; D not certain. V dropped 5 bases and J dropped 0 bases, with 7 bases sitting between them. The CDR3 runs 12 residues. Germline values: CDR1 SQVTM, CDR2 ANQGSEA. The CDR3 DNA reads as TGCAGCGTTACCGATGCTAACTATGGCTACACCTTC. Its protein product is CSVTDANYGYTF.

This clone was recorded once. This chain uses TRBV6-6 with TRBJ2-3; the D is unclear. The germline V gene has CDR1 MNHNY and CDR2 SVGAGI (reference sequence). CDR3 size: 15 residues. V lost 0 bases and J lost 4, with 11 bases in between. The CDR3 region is CASSYSPGRPDTQYF. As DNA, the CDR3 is TGTGCCAGCAGTTACTCGCCGGGCCGGCCAGATACGCAGTATTTT.

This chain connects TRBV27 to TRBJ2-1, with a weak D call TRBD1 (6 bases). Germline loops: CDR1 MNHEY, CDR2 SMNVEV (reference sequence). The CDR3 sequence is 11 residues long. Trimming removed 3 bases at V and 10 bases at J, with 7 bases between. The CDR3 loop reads CASSFRGEQFF. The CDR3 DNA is TGTGCCAGCAGTTTTAGGGGGGAGCAGTTCTTC.

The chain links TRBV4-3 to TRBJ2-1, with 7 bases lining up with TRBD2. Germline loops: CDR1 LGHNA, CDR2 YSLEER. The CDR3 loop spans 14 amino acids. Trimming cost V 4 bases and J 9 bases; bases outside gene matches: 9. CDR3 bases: TGCGCCAGCAGCCGGGACTACCTTCTTGGTGAGCAGTTCTTC. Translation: CASSRDYLLGEQFF.

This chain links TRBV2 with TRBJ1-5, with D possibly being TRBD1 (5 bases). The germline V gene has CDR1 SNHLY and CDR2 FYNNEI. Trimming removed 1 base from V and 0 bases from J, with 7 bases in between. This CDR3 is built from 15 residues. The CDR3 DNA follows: TGTGCCAGCAGTGAAGGGACAAATAGCAATCAGCCCCAGCATTTT. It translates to CASSEGTNSNQPQHF. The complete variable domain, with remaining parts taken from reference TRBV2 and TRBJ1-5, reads EPEVTQTPSHQVTQMGQEVILRCVPISNHLYFYWYRQILGQKVEFLVSFYNNEISEKSEIFDDQFSVERPDGSNFTLKIRSTKLEDSAMYFCASSEGTNSNQPQHFGDGTRLSIL.

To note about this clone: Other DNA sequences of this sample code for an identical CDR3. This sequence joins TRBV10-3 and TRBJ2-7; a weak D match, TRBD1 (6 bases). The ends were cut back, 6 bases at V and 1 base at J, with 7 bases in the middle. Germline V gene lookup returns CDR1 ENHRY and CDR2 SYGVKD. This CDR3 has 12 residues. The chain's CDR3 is CAIRDSSYEQYF. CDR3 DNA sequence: TGTGCCATCAGGGACAGTTCCTACGAGCAGTACTTC.

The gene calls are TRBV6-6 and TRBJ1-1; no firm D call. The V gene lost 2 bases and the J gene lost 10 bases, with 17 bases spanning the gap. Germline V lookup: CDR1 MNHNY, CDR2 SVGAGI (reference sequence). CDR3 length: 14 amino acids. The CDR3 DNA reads TGTGCCAGCAGTTACGGGGTTAAACATGGTTCAGCTTTCTTT. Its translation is CASSYGVKHGSAFF.

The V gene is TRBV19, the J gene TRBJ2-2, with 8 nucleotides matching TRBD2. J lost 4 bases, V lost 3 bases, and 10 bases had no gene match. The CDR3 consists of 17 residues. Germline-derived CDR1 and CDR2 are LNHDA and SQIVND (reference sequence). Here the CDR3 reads CASSISAGVASTGELFF. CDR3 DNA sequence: TGTGCCAGTAGTATCTCAGCGGGGGTCGCGAGCACCGGGGAGCTGTTTTTT.

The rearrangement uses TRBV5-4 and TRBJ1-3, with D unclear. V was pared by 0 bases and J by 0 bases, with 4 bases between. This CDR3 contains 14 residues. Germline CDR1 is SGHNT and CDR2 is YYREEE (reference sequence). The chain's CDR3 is CASSLVGSGNTIYF. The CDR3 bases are TGTGCCAGCAGCTTGGTAGGCTCTGGAAACACCATATATTTT.

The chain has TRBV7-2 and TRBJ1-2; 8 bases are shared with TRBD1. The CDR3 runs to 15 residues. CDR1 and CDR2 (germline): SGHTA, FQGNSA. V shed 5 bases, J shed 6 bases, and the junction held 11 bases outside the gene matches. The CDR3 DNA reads TGTGCCAGCAGCGTCGGGGTCGCAGGGGGCCATGGCTACACCTTC. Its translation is CASSVGVAGGHGYTF.

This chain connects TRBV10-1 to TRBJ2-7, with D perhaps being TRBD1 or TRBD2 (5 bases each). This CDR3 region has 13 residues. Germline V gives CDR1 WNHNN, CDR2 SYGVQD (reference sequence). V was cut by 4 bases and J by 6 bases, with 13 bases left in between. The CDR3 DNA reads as TGCGCCAGCAGTGTTGCCCCGGGACCCGAGCAGTACTTC. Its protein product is CASSVAPGPEQYF.

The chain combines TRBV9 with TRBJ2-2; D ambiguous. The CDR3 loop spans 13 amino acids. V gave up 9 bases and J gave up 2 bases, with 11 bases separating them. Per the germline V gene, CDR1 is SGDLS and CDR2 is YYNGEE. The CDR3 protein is CATRRINTGELFF. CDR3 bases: TGTGCCACCCGACGGATCAACACCGGGGAGCTGTTTTTT.